This T cell receptor (beta chain) was sequenced for a study of blood T cell repertoires in COVID-19 (dated by TCRdb to about 2020). General notes on the study: Samples from collaborators originated in the United States, Italy and Spain and spanned both the acute and convalescent phases of COVID-19. A de-identified subject ID, COVID-19 status, age in years and sex were almost always included in the sample metadata. A freely available public database, intended as a resource for researchers studying the immune response to SARS-CoV-2, is where the repertoires were released. Where available, HLA class I and class II types were obtained from metadata supplied by the sample provider rather than from assay-based typing. Samples were obtained from the ongoing ImmuneRACE study (first 160 participants) and from 1,200 or so subjects provided by 6 global collaborators. The dataset comprised deeply sampled blood TCRbeta repertoires from subjects exposed to, actively infected with, or recovered from COVID-19. The material from the prospective study consisted of cDNA or gDNA derived from T cells, B-cell-depleted T cells, or PBMCs. Results the study describes overall, beyond this receptor: The amount of clinical and demographic metadata varied by source and participant and was provided uncurated.

TCRbeta CDR3 regions were amplified from genomic DNA by means of the immunoSEQ Assay, a bias-controlled multiplex PCR. The study's processing was this. Within the assay, amplification of reference gene primers was used to estimate how many nucleated cells each sample contained. To quantify the absolute abundance of each unique TCRbeta CDR3 rearrangement, sequence reads were collapsed and filtered. For each sample, productive Simpson clonality was calculated by taking the square root of Simpson's diversity index across productive rearrangements. TCRdb took over this immuneACCESS table, retaining in-frame rearrangements with V and J assigned. Such tables are incomplete; in checked studies, under half of the missing clones stem from an unresolved V gene, and the remainder is unexplained. V, J and clone size derive from that table, while D and trimming were established from the DNA sequence. The sample table records around 100,000 clones; under 90% of these occur just once. Jointly, the top ten make up more than 10% of the sample.

Worth noting for this clone: Its antigen is unknown. Qualities for individual bases were not recorded, and no much larger clone is one base off.

CDR1 SNHLY and CDR2 FYNNEI were looked up in the germline V gene. V loses 8 bases, J loses 0 bases, and the germline ends lie 4 bases apart. Spanning cysteine to phenylalanine, the CDR3 consists of 11 amino acids. Solely the CDR3 DNA is kept, with 33 bases framed from the first base. Each collaborating institution followed its own protocols to collect whole blood in K2EDTA tubes. For TCRbeta analysis, collaborator samples were shipped as frozen whole blood, as isolated PBMCs, or as DNA extracted from either sample type. Material: peripheral blood. The sequence was collected from a human donor in a cohort sampled during active COVID-19. The chain employs TRBV2 and TRBJ1-1; the D segment cannot be called with confidence. DNA sequence: TGTGCCAGCCTCCTGAACACTGAAGCTTTCTTT. It codes for CASLLNTEAFF.